This T cell receptor beta chain was sequenced for a study of blood T cell repertoires in COVID-19. J lost 6 bases, V lost 0 bases, and 8 bases had no gene match. Germline lookup yields CDR1 SGHRS and CDR2 YFSETQ. The CDR3 has 16 residues. Method: immunoSEQ multiplex PCR; TCRdb's copy keeps in-frame clones and lacks some. The sample lists over 50,000 clones, approximately 87% occurring once. This clone was seen only once. The clonotype originates from a man in his sixties with acute or convalescent COVID-19. Sequenced input: peripheral blood. The chain joins TRBV5-1 to TRBJ2-2; TRBD1 agrees at 7 bases. The CDR3 bases are TGCGCCAGCAGCTTGGAGCTCGGGCAGGGGGCCGGGGAGCTGTTTTTT. This encodes CASSLELGQGAGELFF.